The 9 T cell receptor beta chains given below trace back to one sample, sequenced in a study of blood T cell repertoires in COVID-19. Repertoires were generated with immunoSEQ multiplex PCR, while TCRdb's copy carries only in-frame clones and drops some. This sample yields fewer than 250,000 clones, of which approximately 86% are seen a single time; about 1.7% belongs to the top ten. Sequences were obtained from peripheral blood. The receptor set was obtained from a woman aged 55-69 years who had recovered from COVID-19.

This clone was seen a single time. The rearrangement joins TRBV12-3 or TRBV12-4 to TRBJ2-7; D is ambiguous. Between the trimmed V and J ends, which lost 7 bases and 9 bases, there was a span of 19 bases. The CDR3 totals 13 residues. The CDR3 protein is CASTTFGGPGQYF. Here the CDR3 DNA reads TGTGCCAGCACCACATTCGGCGGTCCCGGGCAGTACTTC.

The J gene is TRBJ2-3, the V gene TRBV20-1; no definite D call. The germline V gene encodes CDR1 DFQATT and CDR2 SNEGSKA (reference sequence). This CDR3 has 9 residues. Deletions cut 6 bases from V and 7 bases from J, with 5 bases between. The CDR3, as DNA: TGCAGTGCAACAAATACGCAGTATTTT. As protein: CSATNTQYF.

The chain combines TRBV29-1 with TRBJ2-3, with D perhaps matching TRBD2 (6 bases). This CDR3 comprises 13 residues. The V gene's germline CDR1 is SQVTM and CDR2 ANQGSEA. V was cut by 4 bases and J by 4 bases, with 12 bases left in between. The CDR3 coding sequence is TGCAGCGTTGTTGCGGGGTCCCCAGATACGCAGTATTTT. Protein sequence: CSVVAGSPDTQYF.

The rearrangement links TRBV15 to TRBJ2-3, with TRBD2 as a possible D gene (5 bases). Germline assignment: CDR1 LNHNV and CDR2 YYDKDF (reference sequence). This CDR3 region has 13 residues. With 2 bases removed from V and 3 bases from J, the gap between germline ends came to 6 bases. The CDR3 DNA reads TGTGCCACCAGCAGAATAGCGACAGATACGCAGTATTTT. Translation: CATSRIATDTQYF.

Points on this clone: The same CDR3 also results from other DNA sequences found in this sample. The genes are TRBV27 and TRBJ1-1; 7 bases agree with TRBD1. This CDR3 has 13 amino acids. Per germline, CDR1 MNHEY and CDR2 SMNVEV (reference sequence). With 3 bases clipped from V and 3 bases from J, the junction kept 1 base outside the gene matches. The CDR3, as DNA: TGTGCCAGCAGTTTCAGGGGGTACACTGAAGCTTTCTTT. Translated, it gives CASSFRGYTEAFF.

V is TRBV4-1 and J is TRBJ1-2, with 7 bases lining up with TRBD1. Germline V gene data show CDR1 as MGHRA and CDR2 as YSYEKL. Trimming cost V 4 bases and J 4 bases; bases outside gene matches: 15. The CDR3 length is 17 residues. This CDR3 reads CASSLRDSLTAGYGYTF. Here the CDR3 DNA reads TGCGCCAGCAGCCTTAGGGACAGCCTGACTGCCGGCTATGGCTACACCTTC.

This clone occurred a few times. CDR3 DNA sequence: TGCGCCAGCAGCCCGGGACTAGCGGGGTACCAAGAGACCCAGTACTTC. This gives the protein CASSPGLAGYQETQYF. The chain carries TRBV5-1 and TRBJ2-5, with 13 positions matching TRBD2. Germline V gives CDR1 SGHRS, CDR2 YFSETQ. This CDR3 contains 16 residues. Trimming at V came to 4 bases and at J to 0 bases, leaving 3 bases not matched to a gene.

V gene TRBV2 combines with J gene TRBJ2-7; a possible D gene is TRBD1 (6 bases). V dropped 8 bases and J dropped 3 bases, with 11 bases sitting between them. Germline CDR1 reads SNHLY; CDR2 reads FYNNEI. This CDR3 is built from 12 residues. Here the CDR3 DNA reads TGTGCCAGCGCAGGGGCTGACTACGAGCAGTACTTC. Protein: CASAGADYEQYF. Full variable domain (rest looked up from reference TRBV2 and TRBJ2-7): EPEVTQTPSHQVTQMGQEVILRCVPISNHLYFYWYRQILGQKVEFLVSFYNNEISEKSEIFDDQFSVERPDGSNFTLKIRSTKLEDSAMYFCASAGADYEQYFGPGTRLTVT.

The chain recombines TRBV29-1 with TRBJ1-2; 7 nucleotides match TRBD1. The germline V gene encodes CDR1 SQVTM and CDR2 ANQGSEA. The CDR3 has 18 amino acids. With V trimmed by 3 bases and J by 0 bases, 16 bases remained unmatched. The CDR3 region has the DNA TGCAGCGTTGAGGGGAGGACAGGAACGCTAGACCCTAACTATGGCTACACCTTC. Residues: CSVEGRTGTLDPNYGYTF.